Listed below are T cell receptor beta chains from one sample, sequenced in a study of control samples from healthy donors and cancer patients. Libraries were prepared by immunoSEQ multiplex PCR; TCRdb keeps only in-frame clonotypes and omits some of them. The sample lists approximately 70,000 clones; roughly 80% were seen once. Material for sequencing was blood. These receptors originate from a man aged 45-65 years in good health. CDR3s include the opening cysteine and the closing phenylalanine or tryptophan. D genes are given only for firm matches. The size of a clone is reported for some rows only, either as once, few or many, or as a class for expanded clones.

CASSARLTGSDGYTF,TGTGCCAGCAGCGCCCGGCTGACAGGGTCGGATGGCTACACCTTC,TRBJ1-2,TRBV7-2,15,.,TRBD1
CASSLNVGGEQFF,TGTGCCAGCAGCCTGAATGTCGGGGGTGAGCAGTTCTTC,TRBJ2-1,TRBV14,13,.,.
CASSEGQLNTEAFF,TGTGCCAGCAGCGAGGGACAGTTGAACACTGAAGCTTTCTTT,TRBJ1-1,TRBV11-1,14,once,TRBD1
CASSLTDQPQHF,TGTGCCAGCAGCCTGACAGATCAGCCCCAGCATTTT,TRBJ1-5,TRBV5-6,12,once,.
CASSQQGGSSGANVLTF,TGCGCCAGCAGCCAACAAGGCGGGAGCTCTGGGGCCAACGTCCTGACTTTC,TRBJ2-6,TRBV4-3,17,few,TRBD2
CASSLYAGDHYGYTF,TGTGCCAGCAGCTTATACGCAGGGGATCACTATGGCTACACCTTC,TRBJ1-2,TRBV11-2,15,.,.
CAISGPGGITDTQYF,TGTGCCATCAGTGGCCCAGGGGGTATCACAGATACGCAGTATTTT,TRBJ2-3,TRBV10-3,15,.,TRBD1
CASSFLQGYEQYF,TGTGCCAGCAGTTTCTTACAGGGCTACGAGCAGTACTTC,TRBJ2-7,TRBV6-2/TRBV6-3,13,.,.
CASSPDRRETQYF,TGTGCCAGCTCACCGGACAGACGGGAGACCCAGTACTTC,TRBJ2-5,TRBV18,13,.,.
CASSYSGTGELFF,TGTGCCAGCAGTTACTCAGGAACCGGGGAGCTGTTTTTT,TRBJ2-2,TRBV6-5,13,.,.
CATSRARAGTEAFF,TGTGCCACCAGCAGAGCCCGAGCTGGCACTGAAGCTTTCTTT,TRBJ1-1,TRBV15,14,.,.
CASSSTGTGSGEQYF,TGCGCCAGCAGCTCTACCGGGACAGGGTCGGGGGAGCAGTACTTC,TRBJ2-7,TRBV5-1,15,.,TRBD1
CATSDLGATSYNEQFF,TGTGCCACCAGTGATTTGGGGGCTACTTCCTACAATGAGCAGTTCTTC,TRBJ2-1,TRBV24-1,16,.,.
CASSLAGWFSDTQYF,TGCGCCAGCTCGTTAGCGGGATGGTTTTCGGATACGCAGTATTTT,TRBJ2-3,TRBV5-1,15,.,TRBD2
CASRHSGRSFNEQFF,TGTGCCAGCAGACATAGCGGGAGAAGTTTTAATGAGCAGTTCTTC,TRBJ2-1,TRBV3-1/TRBV3-2,15,.,TRBD2
CASSEVVNTEAFF,TGTGCCAGCAGTGAAGTGGTGAACACTGAAGCTTTCTTT,TRBJ1-1,TRBV2,13,few,.
CATSVRQGQGSPLHF,TGTGCCACCAGCGTTCGACAGGGCCAGGGTTCACCCCTCCACTTT,TRBJ1-6,TRBV15,15,.,TRBD1
CASSQGSNTGELFF,TGTGCCAGCAGCCAAGGGTCGAACACCGGGGAGCTGTTTTTT,TRBJ2-2,TRBV7-3,14,.,.
CASSGRGQRLSPLHF,TGTGCCAGCAGCGGGAGAGGACAGCGCCTTTCACCCCTCCACTTT,TRBJ1-6,TRBV7-2,15,.,.
CASSFMGVEGYEQYF,TGTGCCAGCAGTTTTATGGGGGTGGAGGGCTACGAGCAGTACTTC,TRBJ2-7,TRBV28,15,.,.
CASSSPTGQETQYF,TGTGCCAGCAGCTCCCCTACGGGACAAGAGACCCAGTACTTC,TRBJ2-5,TRBV11-2,14,once,.
CASSQDGRTYGYTF,TGTGCCAGCAGCCAAGACGGCAGGACCTATGGCTACACCTTC,TRBJ1-2,TRBV3-1/TRBV3-2,14,.,.
CASSGTDTNYGYTF,TGTGCCAGCAGCGGGACAGACACTAACTATGGCTACACCTTC,TRBJ1-2,TRBV6-1,14,.,TRBD1
CASSLAAGGGYNEQFF,TGCGCCAGCAGCTTGGCCGCGGGAGGTGGCTACAATGAGCAGTTCTTC,TRBJ2-1,TRBV5-1,16,.,TRBD2
CASSLLYQETQYF,TGTGCCAGCAGTTTGTTGTACCAAGAGACCCAGTACTTC,TRBJ2-5,TRBV27,13,.,.
CASGLTSGSGTGELFF,TGTGCTAGTGGTTTGACTAGCGGGAGCGGCACCGGGGAGCTGTTTTTT,TRBJ2-2,TRBV12-5,16,.,TRBD2
CASSPLGGRDYEQYF,TGTGCCAGCAGCCCCTTGGGCGGGAGGGACTACGAGCAGTACTTC,TRBJ2-7,TRBV3-1/TRBV3-2,15,.,TRBD2
CSVEGPARNTEAFF,TGCAGCGTTGAAGGCCCGGCGAGGAACACTGAAGCTTTCTTT,TRBJ1-1,TRBV29-1,14,.,.
CASSLEASGNTGELFF,TGTGCCAGCAGCTTAGAGGCTAGCGGGAATACCGGGGAGCTGTTTTTT,TRBJ2-2,TRBV11-2,16,.,TRBD2
CASSLAGPNLYGYTF,TGTGCCAGCAGCTTAGCCGGGCCGAATCTATATGGCTACACCTTC,TRBJ1-2,TRBV11-3,15,.,.
CASSIDLTSWAKNIQYF,TGTGCCAGTAGTATAGATCTGACTAGCTGGGCCAAAAACATTCAGTACTTC,TRBJ2-4,TRBV19,17,.,TRBD2
CASSIGLAGSDNEQFF,TGTGCCAGCAGCATAGGACTAGCGGGTTCTGACAATGAGCAGTTCTTC,TRBJ2-1,TRBV7-9,16,.,TRBD2
CASSQDSEGQKTQYF,TGTGCCAGCAGCCAAGATTCTGAGGGGCAGAAGACCCAGTACTTC,TRBJ2-5,TRBV3-1/TRBV3-2,15,once,.
CASTRTGSSYEQYF,TGTGCCAGTACTCGGACAGGGAGCTCCTACGAGCAGTACTTC,TRBJ2-7,TRBV19,14,.,TRBD1
CASSRQGVNSPLHF,TGTGCCAGCAGTCGCCAGGGAGTAAATTCACCCCTCCACTTT,TRBJ1-6,TRBV5-4,14,.,.
CASSRGQGAEAFF,TGTGCCAGCAGTAGGGGACAGGGGGCTGAAGCTTTCTTT,TRBJ1-1,TRBV6-6,13,few,TRBD1